The 31 T cell receptor beta chains below all came from one sample that was sequenced in a study of CD8+ T cells in alopecia areata. Regarding treatment: oral pan-JAK inhibitor, 5-10 mg twice daily. Reverse transcribed after extraction, RNA yielded cDNA as the sequencing template. Here immunoSEQ multiplex PCR was the method, and the copy in TCRdb shows in-frame clones only, minus some. The sample records about 74,000 clones, approximately 29% being singletons. Sequences were derived from CD8+ T cells sorted from blood, sampled at week 4, from a patient treated with tofacitinib. These receptors were obtained from a human donor with alopecia areata.

This clone was counted a few times. V gene TRBV6-6 combines with J gene TRBJ2-7; D gene ambiguous. The CDR3 loop spans 15 amino acids. V lost 2 bases to trimming and J lost 4 bases, with 15 bases between them. The germline V gene has CDR1 MNHNY and CDR2 SVGAGI (reference sequence). The CDR3: CASSYSSSLGYEQYF. DNA of the CDR3: TGTGCCAGCAGTTACAGCAGCTCGCTTGGTTACGAGCAGTACTTC.

There are a few counts of this clone. The V call is TRBV19, the J call TRBJ1-2; D remains ambiguous. Germline V gene sequence: CDR1 LNHDA, CDR2 SQIVND (reference sequence). Trimming stripped 10 bases from V and 0 bases from J, with 6 bases between. There are 11 residues in the CDR3. This CDR3 reads CATSANYGYTF. DNA of the CDR3: TGTGCCACCTCAGCTAACTATGGCTACACCTTC.

This clone has just a few counts. The V and J genes are TRBV7-9 and TRBJ2-7, with D unresolved. Trimming removed 7 bases at V and 2 bases at J, with 18 bases between. Germline V lookup: CDR1 SEHNR, CDR2 FQNEAQ (reference sequence). There are 15 residues in the CDR3. The CDR3: CASNPIGPLPYEQYF. Here the CDR3 DNA reads TGTGCCAGCAACCCCATCGGCCCCTTACCCTACGAGCAGTACTTC.

The chain employs TRBV29-1 and TRBJ1-5; D ambiguous. Per germline, CDR1 SQVTM and CDR2 ANQGSEA. V shed 4 bases and J shed 6 bases, with 13 bases lying between them. There are 13 residues in the CDR3. The CDR3 DNA sequence: TGCAGCGTTGTAGAAAGCGGAATTCAGCCCCAGCATTTT. Translation: CSVVESGIQPQHF.

The sample holds a few counts of this clone. This rearrangement joins TRBV29-1 to TRBJ2-6; perhaps TRBD1 as D (5 bases). Germline CDR1 is SQVTM and CDR2 is ANQGSEA. The CDR3 runs 16 residues. Trimming left V 1 base short and J 0 bases short, with 10 bases between. CDR3 DNA sequence: TGCAGCGTTGAAGGGACACACTACTCTGGGGCCAACGTCCTGACTTTC. This translates into CSVEGTHYSGANVLTF.

CDR3 DNA: TGCAGCGTTGAAGATTGGACTAGCGGGAGGGCCAGAGATACGCAGTATTTT. It encodes CSVEDWTSGRARDTQYF. The chain has TRBV29-1 and TRBJ2-3; 15 positions match TRBD2. The germline V gene encodes CDR1 SQVTM and CDR2 ANQGSEA. This CDR3 has 17 amino acids. Unmatched junction bases numbered 6, after V lost 0 bases and J lost 5 bases.

J is TRBJ2-7 and V is TRBV4-2, with TRBD2 identical over 7 bases. The CDR3 has 16 amino acids. Germline V gene data show CDR1 as LGHNA and CDR2 as YNFKEQ. The J segment lost 0 bases and the V segment lost 0 bases, leaving 5 bases of the junction unmatched. The DNA for the CDR3 is TGTGCCAGCAGCCAAGAGTGGGGGGGTAGCTCCTACGAGCAGTACTTC. Translating gives CASSQEWGGSSYEQYF.

Comment on this clone: No conserved phenylalanine or tryptophan is present at the end of the CDR3, so a read error is the likely explanation. The limits of the CDR3 on the DNA are not certain, so only TCRdb's listed CDR3 is given. The chain links TRBV5-4 to TRBJ1-3. The CDR3 is 9 residues long, ends included. From germline, CDR1 is SGHNT and CDR2 YYREEE (reference sequence). The chain's CDR3 is CASSLAFGP.

The rearrangement links TRBV19 to TRBJ2-5; 9 bases align to TRBD2. The junction had 7 bases not matched to a gene; V was cut back by 3 bases and J by 2 bases. This CDR3 is 16 amino acids long. The germline gives CDR1 LNHDA, CDR2 SQIVND (reference sequence). The CDR3 nucleotides are TGTGCCAGTAGTATTATAGCGGGAGTAGAACAAGAGACCCAGTACTTC. Encoded protein: CASSIIAGVEQETQYF.

The rearrangement joins TRBV9 to TRBJ2-7; the D gene is possibly TRBD1 (6 bases). The CDR3 sequence is 14 residues long. Germline CDR1 reads SGDLS; CDR2 reads YYNGEE. V was shortened by 2 bases and J by 7 bases, with 16 bases between the two germline ends. Here the CDR3 reads CASSVGTGLGEQYF. For the CDR3, the DNA is TGTGCCAGCAGCGTGGGCACAGGGTTAGGTGAGCAGTACTTC. The full variable domain, in which reference TRBV9 and TRBJ2-7 provide the parts outside the CDR3, is DSGVTQTPKHLITATGQRVTLRCSPRSGDLSVYWYQQSLDQGLQFLIQYYNGEERAKGNILERFSAQQFPDLHSELNLSSLELGDSALYFCASSVGTGLGEQYFGPGTRLTVT.

Ten or more counts support this clone. The chain carries TRBV6-1 and TRBJ2-7, with 7 nucleotides matching TRBD2. Germline CDR1 reads MNHNS; CDR2 reads SASEGT. V lost 4 bases and J lost 5; bases outside the gene matches: 5. This CDR3 has 13 amino acids. CDR3 DNA: TGTGCCAGCAGTGTGAGCGGGATCAACGAGCAGTACTTC. Protein product: CASSVSGINEQYF.

V usage is TRBV30 and J usage is TRBJ2-3; D gene uncertain. In germline, CDR1 is GTSNPN, CDR2 SVGIG (reference sequence). The CDR3 has 14 amino acids. Trimming took 1 base from V and 0 from J, leaving 8 bases between them. The CDR3 coding sequence is TGTGCCTGGAGTGAGGGATTAAGCACAGATACGCAGTATTTT. This gives the protein CAWSEGLSTDTQYF.

DNA for the CDR3: TGTGCCAGCAGGCTGACTAGCGGGAGGGCCAGTGATACGCAGTATTTT. It specifies CASRLTSGRASDTQYF. The rearrangement links TRBV2 to TRBJ2-3, with 14 bases matching TRBD2. This CDR3 has 16 residues. CDR1 SNHLY and CDR2 FYNNEI come from the germline V gene. V gave up 6 bases and J gave up 6 bases; unmatched junction bases: 8.

The chain joins TRBV29-1 to TRBJ2-7; 11 bases agree with TRBD2. Trimming took 0 bases from V and 4 from J; bases not matched to a gene: 5. The V gene's germline CDR1 is SQVTM and CDR2 ANQGSEA. This CDR3 has 15 residues. The CDR3 sequence: CSVEDPLAGGYEQYF. For the CDR3, the DNA is TGCAGCGTTGAAGATCCGCTAGCGGGAGGATACGAGCAGTACTTC.

This clone was counted between two and nine times. This chain connects TRBV7-9 to TRBJ2-4; weak D call: TRBD1 (6 bases). The CDR3 has 15 residues. Germline CDR1 is SEHNR and CDR2 is FQNEAQ (reference sequence). Trimming cost V 5 bases and J 8 bases, with 19 bases left between them. The CDR3 DNA follows: TGTGCCAGCAGCGTAGGAGCCAGCTCAGGGGACATTCAGTACTTC. Its translation is CASSVGASSGDIQYF.

This rearrangement joins TRBV2 to TRBJ2-3; unclear D gene. This CDR3 spans 13 amino acids. V dropped 1 base and J dropped 5 bases, with 7 bases sitting between them. Germline CDR1 is SNHLY and CDR2 is FYNNEI. The CDR3 bases are TGTGCCAGCAGTGAAGAGTATAGAGATACGCAGTATTTT. This encodes CASSEEYRDTQYF.

This clone was seen more than once but under ten times. This sequence joins TRBV29-1 and TRBJ1-2; D is possibly TRBD1 (5 bases). Trimming left V 6 bases short and J 2 bases short, with 10 bases between. In germline, CDR1 is SQVTM, CDR2 ANQGSEA. CDR3 length: 12 amino acids. The CDR3: CSVTTDNYGYTF. The CDR3 nucleotides are TGCAGCGTAACGACAGACAACTATGGCTACACCTTC.

CDR3 sequence reads: CASSILRRPDYEQYF. The CDR3 nucleotides are TGTGCCAGTAGTATTCTACGGCGACCCGACTACGAGCAGTACTTC. The chain joins TRBV19 to TRBJ2-7, with no clear D. The CDR3 loop spans 15 amino acids. Trimming shortened V by 3 bases and J by 3 bases, and 15 bases separated the two germline ends. Germline CDR1 reads LNHDA; CDR2 reads SQIVND (reference sequence).

Notes on this clone: Other DNA sequences from this sample encode an identical CDR3 as well. The genes are TRBV29-1 and TRBJ2-3, with D hard to call. Trimming removed 5 bases from V and 6 bases from J, with 6 bases in between. From germline, CDR1 is SQVTM and CDR2 ANQGSEA. This CDR3 comprises 10 residues. The CDR3 loop is CSVLTDTQYF. CDR3 bases: TGCAGCGTTCTGACGGATACGCAGTATTTT.

This clone was observed a few times. The chain has TRBV30 and TRBJ1-1; TRBD1 matches at 9 bases. The CDR3 length is 11 residues. Per the germline V gene, CDR1 is GTSNPN and CDR2 is SVGIG (reference sequence). V lost 8 bases, J lost 5 bases, and 3 bases stayed unmatched. The CDR3 here is CAVGQGTEAFF. The CDR3 DNA reads TGTGCCGTGGGACAGGGTACTGAAGCTTTCTTT.

This rearrangement joins TRBV7-9 to TRBJ2-7; 8 bases line up with TRBD1. Per germline, CDR1 SEHNR and CDR2 FQNEAQ (reference sequence). Losses at the gene ends were 4 bases for V and 5 bases for J; bases not matched to a gene: 10. The CDR3 sequence is 15 residues long. CDR3 sequence (DNA): TGTGCCAGCAGCTCATCGACAGGGGCGTACGACGAGCAGTACTTC. It specifies CASSSSTGAYDEQYF. Combining the CDR3 with reference TRBV7-9 and TRBJ2-7 gives the whole variable domain DTGVSQNPRHKITKRGQNVTFRCDPISEHNRLYWYRQTLGQGPEFLTYFQNEAQLEKSRLLSDRFSAERPKGSFSTLEIQRTEQGDSAMYLCASSSSTGAYDEQYFGPGTRLTVT.

This clone has only a few counts. The CDR3 loop reads CSVINDGYTF. CDR3 nucleotide sequence: TGCAGCGTTATCAACGATGGCTACACCTTC. V is TRBV29-1 and J is TRBJ1-2; D gene unclear. CDR1 SQVTM and CDR2 ANQGSEA come from the germline V gene. This CDR3 is built from 10 residues. V shed 5 bases and J shed 6 bases, with 7 bases lying between them. The variable domain in full, completed from reference TRBV29-1 and TRBJ1-2, reads SAVISQKPSRDICQRGTSLTIQCQVDSQVTMMFWYRQQPGQSLTLIATANQGSEATYESGFVIDKFPISRPNLTFSTLTVSNMSPEDSSIYLCSVINDGYTFGSGTRLTVV.

The chain recombines TRBV19 with TRBJ2-5; D gene uncertain. The CDR3 contains 12 residues. V was shortened by 6 bases and J by 5 bases, with 10 bases between the two germline ends. The germline gives CDR1 LNHDA, CDR2 SQIVND (reference sequence). The CDR3: CASSPNGETQYF. CDR3 bases: TGTGCCAGTAGCCCGAATGGGGAGACCCAGTACTTC.

CDR3 sequence reads: CASSEEDGAGNTIYF. The CDR3 DNA is TGTGCCAGCAGTGAAGAGGACGGTGCTGGAAACACCATATATTTT. The chain carries TRBV6-1 and TRBJ1-3; D call uncertain. Germline CDR1 reads MNHNS; CDR2 reads SASEGT. This CDR3 comprises 15 residues. V lost 1 base and J 2 bases, leaving 9 bases between the germline ends.

This rearrangement joins TRBV27 to TRBJ2-5; D not resolved. The CDR3 spans 13 residues. The germline gives CDR1 MNHEY, CDR2 SMNVEV (reference sequence). The V and J ends lost 3 bases and 4 bases respectively, with 9 bases between them. CDR3 region: CASSLGRLETQYF. CDR3 nucleotide sequence: TGTGCCAGCAGTTTGGGCCGGTTAGAGACCCAGTACTTC.

This chain joins TRBV29-1 and TRBJ2-2; the D gene is possibly TRBD1 (5 bases). The CDR3 is 13 amino acids. Trimming removed 5 bases at V and 3 bases at J, with 10 bases between. The V gene's germline CDR1 is SQVTM and CDR2 ANQGSEA. The CDR3 here is CSVLDSYTGELFF. The CDR3 bases are TGCAGCGTTCTCGACAGCTACACCGGGGAGCTGTTTTTT.

This clone was seen a handful of times. This chain uses TRBV7-2 with TRBJ1-2; the match to TRBD1 covers 7 bases. The junction had 12 bases not matched to a gene; V was cut back by 3 bases and J by 8 bases. From germline, CDR1 is SGHTA and CDR2 FQGNSA. This CDR3 region has 15 residues. Written as DNA, the CDR3 is TGTGCCAGCAGCTTTTTGGAAGGGGGCGCGCCCGGCTACACCTTC. Its translation is CASSFLEGGAPGYTF.

The chain couples TRBV9 to TRBJ2-7; D gene unclear. The CDR3 has 14 residues. Trimming cost V 3 bases and J 1 base, with 11 bases left between them. CDR1 and CDR2 from the germline V gene are SGDLS and YYNGEE. The DNA for the CDR3 is TGTGCCAGCAGCGGGAATGGTGAATCCTACGAGCAGTACTTC. Its protein is CASSGNGESYEQYF.

This clone was seen more than once but under ten times. The genes are TRBV27 and TRBJ1-5; D call uncertain. This CDR3 is built from 14 residues. Trimming took 1 base from V and 3 from J, leaving 7 bases between them. Germline CDR1 reads MNHEY; CDR2 reads SMNVEV (reference sequence). CDR3 bases: TGTGCCAGCAGTTTATTAGGCTACAATCAGCCCCAGCATTTT. As protein: CASSLLGYNQPQHF.

This clone has just a few counts. The chain is built from TRBV14 and TRBJ2-1, with D perhaps matching TRBD2 (5 bases). The CDR3 spans 14 residues. Germline V lookup: CDR1 SGHDN, CDR2 FVKESK. The germline V and J ends were trimmed by 8 bases and 4 bases, with 15 bases remaining between them. This CDR3 reads CASLYRTLYNEQFF. CDR3 sequence (DNA): TGTGCCAGCCTCTATCGGACTTTATACAATGAGCAGTTCTTC.

The rearrangement joins TRBV20-1 to TRBJ1-1; D is unclear. The germline CDR1 and CDR2 sequences are DFQATT and SNEGSKA (reference sequence). CDR3 length: 11 residues. Trimming cost V 6 bases and J 1 base, with 6 bases left between them. The CDR3 DNA follows: TGCAGTGCACAGCCGAACACTGAAGCTTTCTTT. As protein: CSAQPNTEAFF.